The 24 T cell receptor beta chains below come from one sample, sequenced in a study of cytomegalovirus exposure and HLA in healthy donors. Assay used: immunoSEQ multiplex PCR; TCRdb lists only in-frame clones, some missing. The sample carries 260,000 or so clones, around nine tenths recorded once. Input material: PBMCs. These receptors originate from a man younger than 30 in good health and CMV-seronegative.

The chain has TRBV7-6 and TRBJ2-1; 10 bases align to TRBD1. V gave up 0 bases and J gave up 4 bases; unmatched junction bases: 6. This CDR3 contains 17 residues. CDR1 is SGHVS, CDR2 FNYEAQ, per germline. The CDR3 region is CASSLAYGQGGYNEQFF. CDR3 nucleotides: TGTGCCAGCAGCTTAGCGTACGGACAGGGGGGGTACAATGAGCAGTTCTTC. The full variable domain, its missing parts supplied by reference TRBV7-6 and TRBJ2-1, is GAGVSQSPRYKVTKRGQDVALRCDPISGHVSLYWYRQALGQGPEFLTYFNYEAQQDKSGLPNDRFSAERPEGSISTLTIQRTEQRDSAMYRCASSLAYGQGGYNEQFFGPGTRLTVL.

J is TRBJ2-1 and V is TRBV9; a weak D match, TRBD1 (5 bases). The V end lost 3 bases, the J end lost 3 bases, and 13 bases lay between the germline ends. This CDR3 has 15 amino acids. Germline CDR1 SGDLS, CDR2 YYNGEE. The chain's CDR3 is CASSAGQGHYNEQFF. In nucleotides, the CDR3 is TGTGCCAGCAGCGCCGGGCAGGGCCACTACAATGAGCAGTTCTTC.

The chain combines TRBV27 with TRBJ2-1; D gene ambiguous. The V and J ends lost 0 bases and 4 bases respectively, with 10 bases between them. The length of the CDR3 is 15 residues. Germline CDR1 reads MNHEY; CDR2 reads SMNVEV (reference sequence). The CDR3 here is CASSLSATGYNEQFF. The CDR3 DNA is TGTGCCAGCAGTTTATCCGCGACTGGATACAATGAGCAGTTCTTC.

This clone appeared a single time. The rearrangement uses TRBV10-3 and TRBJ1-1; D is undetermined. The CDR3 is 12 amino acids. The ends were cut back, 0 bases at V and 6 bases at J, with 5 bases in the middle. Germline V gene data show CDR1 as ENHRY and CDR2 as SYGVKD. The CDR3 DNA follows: TGTGCCATCAGTGAGTCGCAGGCTGAAGCTTTCTTT. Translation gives CAISESQAEAFF.

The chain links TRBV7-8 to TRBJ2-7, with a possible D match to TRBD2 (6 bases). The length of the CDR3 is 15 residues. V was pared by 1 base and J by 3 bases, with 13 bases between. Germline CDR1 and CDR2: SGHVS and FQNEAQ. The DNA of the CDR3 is TGTGCCAGCAGCTTAGACCGGGGAGGAAACTACGAGCAGTACTTC. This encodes CASSLDRGGNYEQYF.

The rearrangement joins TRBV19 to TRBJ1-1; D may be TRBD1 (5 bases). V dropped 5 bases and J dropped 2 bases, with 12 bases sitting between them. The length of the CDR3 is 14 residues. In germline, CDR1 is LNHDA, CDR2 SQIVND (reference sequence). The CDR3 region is CASSFRRENTEAFF. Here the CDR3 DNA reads TGTGCCAGTAGTTTTCGCAGGGAAAACACTGAAGCTTTCTTT.

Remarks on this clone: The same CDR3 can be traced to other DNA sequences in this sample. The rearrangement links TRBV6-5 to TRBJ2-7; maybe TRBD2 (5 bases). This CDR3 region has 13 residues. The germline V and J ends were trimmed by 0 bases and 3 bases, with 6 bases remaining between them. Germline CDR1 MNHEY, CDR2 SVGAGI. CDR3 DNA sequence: TGTGCCAGCAGTTACTCTGAGGGCTACGAGCAGTACTTC. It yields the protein CASSYSEGYEQYF.

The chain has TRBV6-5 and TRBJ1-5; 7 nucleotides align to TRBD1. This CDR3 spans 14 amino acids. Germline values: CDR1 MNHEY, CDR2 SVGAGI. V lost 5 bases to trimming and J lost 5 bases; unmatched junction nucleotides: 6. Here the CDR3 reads CASSRTGSDQPQHF. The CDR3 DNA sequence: TGTGCCAGCAGTAGGACAGGTTCGGATCAGCCCCAGCATTTT.

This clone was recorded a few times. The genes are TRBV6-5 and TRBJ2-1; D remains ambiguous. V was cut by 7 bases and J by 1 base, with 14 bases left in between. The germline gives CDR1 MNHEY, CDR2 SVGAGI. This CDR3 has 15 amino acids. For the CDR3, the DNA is TGTGCCAGCAACGAGAGAGCTGAATCCTACAATGAGCAGTTCTTC. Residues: CASNERAESYNEQFF.

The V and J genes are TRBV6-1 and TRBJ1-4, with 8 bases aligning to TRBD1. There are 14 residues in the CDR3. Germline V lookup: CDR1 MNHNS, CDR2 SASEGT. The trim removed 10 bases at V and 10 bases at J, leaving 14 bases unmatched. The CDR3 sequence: CATRSTGGLGKLFF. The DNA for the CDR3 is TGTGCCACCCGGAGTACAGGGGGTCTCGGAAAACTGTTTTTT.

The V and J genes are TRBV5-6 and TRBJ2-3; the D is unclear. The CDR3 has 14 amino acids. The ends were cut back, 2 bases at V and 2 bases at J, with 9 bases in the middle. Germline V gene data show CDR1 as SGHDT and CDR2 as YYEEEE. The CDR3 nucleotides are TGTGCCAGCAGCTTTACTAACCCCACAGATACGCAGTATTTT. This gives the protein CASSFTNPTDTQYF.

Written as DNA, the CDR3 is TGTGCCAGCAGTACTACAGGGATAGGGACCTATGGCTACACCTTC. Translation gives CASSTTGIGTYGYTF. V usage is TRBV6-5 and J usage is TRBJ1-2; tentatively, D is TRBD1 (6 bases). Trimming took off 5 bases at V and 4 bases at J, with 17 bases between the two ends. Germline CDR1 MNHEY, CDR2 SVGAGI. The CDR3 is 15 residues long.

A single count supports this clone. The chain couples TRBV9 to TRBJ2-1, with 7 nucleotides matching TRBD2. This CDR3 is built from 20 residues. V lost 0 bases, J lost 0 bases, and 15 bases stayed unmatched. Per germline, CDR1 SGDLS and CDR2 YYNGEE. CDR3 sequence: CASSVDVAGIIQSSYNEQFF. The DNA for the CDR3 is TGTGCCAGCAGCGTAGATGTAGCGGGTATTATTCAGAGCTCCTACAATGAGCAGTTCTTC.

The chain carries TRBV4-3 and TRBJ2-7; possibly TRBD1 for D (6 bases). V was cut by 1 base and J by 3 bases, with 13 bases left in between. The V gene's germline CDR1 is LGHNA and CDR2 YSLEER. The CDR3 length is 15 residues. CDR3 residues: CASSQGAGVGYEQYF. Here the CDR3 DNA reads TGCGCCAGCAGCCAAGGGGCAGGGGTAGGCTACGAGCAGTACTTC.

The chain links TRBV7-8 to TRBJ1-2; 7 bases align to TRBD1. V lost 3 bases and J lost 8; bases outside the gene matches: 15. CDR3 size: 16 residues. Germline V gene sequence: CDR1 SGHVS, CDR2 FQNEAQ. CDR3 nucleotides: TGTGCCAGCAGCTTGGACAGGTTTTCCGCTCTAAACGGCTACACCTTC. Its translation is CASSLDRFSALNGYTF.

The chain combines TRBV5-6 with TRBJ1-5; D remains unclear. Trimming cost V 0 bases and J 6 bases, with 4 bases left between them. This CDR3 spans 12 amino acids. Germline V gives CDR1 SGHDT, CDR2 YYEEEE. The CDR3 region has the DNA TGTGCCAGCAGCTTGGCGGGTCAGCCCCAGCATTTT. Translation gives CASSLAGQPQHF.

CDR3 amino acids: CASSEFYGNTIYF. DNA for the CDR3: TGTGCCAGCAGTGAGTTTTATGGAAACACCATATATTTT. The chain carries TRBV6-1 and TRBJ1-3; D is uncertain. Germline V lookup: CDR1 MNHNS, CDR2 SASEGT. Trimming shortened V by 3 bases and J by 3 bases, and 6 bases separated the two germline ends. The CDR3 runs to 13 residues.

The CDR3, as DNA: TGTGCCAGCAGACCCTTGGACAGGGGGTACACTGAAGCTTTCTTT. Translating gives CASRPLDRGYTEAFF. The chain carries TRBV6-1 and TRBJ1-1, with 10 bases that match TRBD1. Trimming took 6 bases from V and 3 from J; bases not matched to a gene: 7. Per germline, CDR1 MNHNS and CDR2 SASEGT. CDR3 length: 15 amino acids.

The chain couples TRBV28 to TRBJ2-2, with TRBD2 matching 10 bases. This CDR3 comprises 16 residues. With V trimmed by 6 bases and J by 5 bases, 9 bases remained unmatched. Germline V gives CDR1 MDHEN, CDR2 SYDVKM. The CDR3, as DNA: TGTGCCAGCAGGAGAGGACTAGCGGAGTATACCGGGGAGCTGTTTTTT. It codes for CASRRGLAEYTGELFF.

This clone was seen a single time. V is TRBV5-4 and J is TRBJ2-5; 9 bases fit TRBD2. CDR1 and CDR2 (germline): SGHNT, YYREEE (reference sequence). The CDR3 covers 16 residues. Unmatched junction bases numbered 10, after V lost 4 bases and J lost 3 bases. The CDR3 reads CASSLRTSALKETQYF. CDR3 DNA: TGTGCCAGCAGCCTGAGGACTAGCGCATTAAAAGAGACCCAGTACTTC.

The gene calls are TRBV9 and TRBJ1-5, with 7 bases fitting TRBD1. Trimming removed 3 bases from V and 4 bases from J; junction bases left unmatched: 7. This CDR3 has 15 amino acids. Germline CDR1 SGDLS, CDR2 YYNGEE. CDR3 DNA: TGTGCCAGCAGCGGGAGGGACAGCCCTAATCAGCCCCAGCATTTT. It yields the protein CASSGRDSPNQPQHF.

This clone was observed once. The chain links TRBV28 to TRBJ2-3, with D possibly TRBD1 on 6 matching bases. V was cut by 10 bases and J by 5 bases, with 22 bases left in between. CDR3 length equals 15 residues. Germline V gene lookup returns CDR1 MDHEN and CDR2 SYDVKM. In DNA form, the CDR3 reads TGTGCCACCTCAGGGGAGCTAGGGATGAGAGATACGCAGTATTTT. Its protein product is CATSGELGMRDTQYF.

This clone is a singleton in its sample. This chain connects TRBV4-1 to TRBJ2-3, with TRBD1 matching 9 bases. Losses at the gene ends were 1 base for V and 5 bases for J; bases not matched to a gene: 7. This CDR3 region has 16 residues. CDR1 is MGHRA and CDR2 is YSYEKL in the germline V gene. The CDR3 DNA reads TGCGCCAGCAGCCAAGCCGGGACAGGGAGGGAAGATACGCAGTATTTT. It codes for CASSQAGTGREDTQYF.

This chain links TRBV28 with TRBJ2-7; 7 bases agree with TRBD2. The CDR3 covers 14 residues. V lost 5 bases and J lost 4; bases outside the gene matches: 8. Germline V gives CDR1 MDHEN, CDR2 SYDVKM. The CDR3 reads CASSTGLPEYEQYF. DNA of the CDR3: TGTGCCAGCAGTACGGGACTACCTGAGTACGAGCAGTACTTC.